The rows below give T cell receptor beta chains drawn from one sample of a study of T cell responses to AZD1222 COVID-19 vaccine. Only in-frame clones appear in the TCRdb table, and some are missing; sequencing was by immunoSEQ multiplex PCR. The sample holds about 120,000 clones; 85% to 90% are singletons and the top ten take 8% to 9.5%. The sequencing here drew on peripheral blood, taken on day 0 of AZD1222 vaccination. The receptors stem from an adult in good health. Each CDR3 is given with its conserved first and last residue. A D gene is named only where the DNA matches it firmly. The size field is filled for only some rows; it gives once, few, many or a size class.

>TRBD2|TRBV18|NA|TRBJ2-1
CASSPPGLVYNEQFF
TGTGCCAGCTCACCACCGGGACTAGTTTACAATGAGCAGTTCTTC
>TRBD2|TRBV7-6|NA|TRBJ2-7
CASSLGTSGTWGEQYF
TGTGCCAGCAGCCTAGGGACTAGCGGGACTTGGGGGGAGCAGTACTTC
>TRBD1|TRBV9|NA|TRBJ1-6
CASSVGDSSYNSPLHF
TGTGCCAGCAGCGTAGGGGACAGCTCCTATAATTCACCCCTCCACTTT
>NA|TRBV9|once|TRBJ1-3
CASSLRTSGYGNTIYF
TGTGCCAGCAGCCTACGGACATCAGGATACGGAAACACCATATATTTT
>TRBD1|TRBV5-5|NA|TRBJ1-5
CASSPRTGNQPQHF
TGTGCCAGCAGCCCCAGGACAGGGAATCAGCCCCAGCATTTT
>NA|TRBV2|NA|TRBJ2-3
CASSAGSISIDTQYF
TGTGCCAGCAGCGCGGGATCCATTTCGATAGATACGCAGTATTTT
>NA|TRBV7-2|few|TRBJ2-3
CASSLGRRDTQYF
TGTGCCAGCAGCTTAGGTAGGCGAGATACGCAGTATTTT
>NA|TRBV6-5|NA|TRBJ1-2
CASGSYYGYTF
TGTGCCAGCGGCAGTTACTATGGCTACACCTTC
>NA|TRBV5-1|once|TRBJ2-7
CASSLGPIRYF
TGCGCCAGCAGCTTGGGGCCAATTAGGTACTTC
>TRBD1|TRBV3-1/TRBV3-2|NA|TRBJ1-1
CASSSTDRESTEAFF
TGTGCCAGCAGCTCCACAGACAGGGAGAGCACTGAAGCTTTCTTT
>NA|TRBV5-1|NA|TRBJ2-5
CASSEGGGPQETQYF
TGCGCCAGCAGCGAAGGGGGGGGCCCTCAAGAGACCCAGTACTTC
>TRBD1|TRBV30|NA|TRBJ1-1
CACSRGINTEAFF
TGTGCCTGCTCCAGGGGGATTAACACTGAAGCTTTCTTT
>NA|TRBV20-1|NA|TRBJ2-7
CSADNYEQYF
TGCAGTGCGGATAATTACGAGCAGTACTTC
>NA|TRBV6-5|few|TRBJ1-2
CASSYSITFSNYGYTF
TGTGCCAGCAGTTACTCGATCACTTTCTCTAACTATGGCTACACCTTC
>TRBD2|TRBV5-8|NA|TRBJ2-1
CASSLDLAGNNEQFF
TGTGCCAGCAGCTTGGACCTAGCGGGGAACAATGAGCAGTTCTTC
>NA|TRBV3-1/TRBV3-2|NA|TRBJ2-2
CASSQGPGELFF
TGTGCCAGCAGCCAAGGCCCAGGGGAGCTGTTTTTT
>TRBD2|TRBV6-5|NA|TRBJ2-1
CASSYSLARNEQFF
TGTGCCAGCAGTTACTCACTAGCGCGAAATGAGCAGTTCTTC
>TRBD2|TRBV28|once|TRBJ2-1
CASSSSSSGHNEQFF
TGTGCCAGCAGTTCCTCCTCTAGCGGGCACAATGAGCAGTTCTTC
>NA|TRBV6-2/TRBV6-3|NA|TRBJ1-2
CASSYTSRGYGYTF
TGTGCCAGCAGTTATACGAGCAGGGGCTATGGCTACACCTTC
>TRBD1|TRBV6-1|few|TRBJ1-2
CASSEPGGRLKGYTF
TGTGCCAGCAGTGAACCAGGGGGCCGGCTTAAGGGCTACACCTTC
>TRBD1|TRBV11-3|NA|TRBJ2-2
CASSSRTGGAGELFF
TGTGCCAGCAGCTCCCGGACAGGGGGGGCCGGGGAGCTGTTTTTT
>TRBD1|TRBV7-9|NA|TRBJ2-2
CASSFRGPGELFF
TGTGCCAGCAGTTTCAGGGGGCCCGGGGAGCTGTTTTTT
>TRBD1|TRBV19|NA|TRBJ1-2
CASSILTGANYGYTF
TGTGCCAGTAGTATTTTGACAGGGGCTAACTATGGCTACACCTTC
>NA|TRBV28|NA|TRBJ1-3
CASAARGDTIYF
TGTGCCAGCGCCGCGAGGGGCGACACCATATATTTT
>NA|TRBV29-1|NA|TRBJ1-2
CSVPAGWSYGYTF
TGCAGCGTCCCCGCGGGGTGGTCCTATGGCTACACCTTC
>NA|TRBV29-1|NA|TRBJ2-5
CSVEQGSQETQYF
TGCAGCGTTGAACAGGGAAGCCAGGAGACCCAGTACTTC
>NA|TRBV5-6|NA|TRBJ1-6
CASSQGSYNSPLHF
TGTGCCAGCAGCCAAGGGAGCTATAATTCACCCCTCCACTTT
>NA|TRBV11-2|NA|TRBJ1-1
CASSLGQNTEAFF
TGTGCCAGCAGCTTGGGGCAGAACACTGAAGCTTTCTTT
>NA|TRBV30|NA|TRBJ1-1
CAWSVVGGLTEAFF
TGTGCCTGGAGTGTGGTTGGGGGTCTCACTGAAGCTTTCTTT
>NA|TRBV19|NA|TRBJ1-2
CASRDGSSNYGYTF
TGTGCCAGCAGGGACGGCTCGTCGAACTATGGCTACACCTTC
>TRBD2|TRBV28|NA|TRBJ2-1
CASNRAGAPIINEQFF
TGTGCCAGCAACAGAGCGGGAGCCCCTATAATCAATGAGCAGTTCTTC
>TRBD1|TRBV6-6|NA|TRBJ1-3
CAGRDSYSGNTIYF
TGTGCCGGACGGGACAGCTACTCTGGAAACACCATATATTTT